This TCR beta chain comes out of a study of T cell repertoires in cytomegalovirus infection. Background on the study: An indication of both CMV infection and matching HLA type came from public TCR beta signatures. Study results and limitations: Across the ex vivo response, the dominant clonotypes were HLA-C-restricted CMV-specific TCR beta clonotypes. Individuals carrying CMV plus the relevant HLA were identified by cumulative frequency of public TCR beta families.

TCRdb passed the reads through MiXCR, listing each CDR3 protein once. The sample comprises around 740,000 distinct CDR3 sequences, 35% of which are singletons, and under 3% rests with the top ten. On this clonotype: Its antigen is not identified.

The germline V gene encodes CDR1 SGHAT and CDR2 FQNNGV. J gave up 0 bases and V 5 bases, and 8 bases lay outside the gene matches. The CDR3 runs to 16 residues. The gene calls are TRBV11-2 and TRBJ2-3, with 7 nucleotides matching TRBD2. Material: PBMCs. This clonotype was obtained from a human donor in good health (CMV status not recorded). Some clones in this sample may be carry-over from other donors' samples. The CDR3 DNA follows: TGTGCCAGCAGCGTTGGGGCGGGAGATAGCACAGATACGCAGTATTTT. This gives the protein CASSVGAGDSTDTQYF.